This is a list of T cell receptor beta chains from one sample in a study of blood T cell repertoires in COVID-19. TCRdb's table, derived via immunoSEQ multiplex PCR, lists solely in-frame clones and lacks some. The sample carries hundreds of thousands of clones, 87% recorded once. The sequenced material came from peripheral blood. These receptor sequences come from a woman aged 18-29 years who had recovered from COVID-19. Each CDR3 is given with its conserved first and last residue. The D gene is left open where the match is weak. The size entry is marked missing in some rows and otherwise reads once, few, many or a size class.

cdr3_nt | cdr3_aa | j_call | v_call | d_call | clone_size
TGTGCCAGCACCGACTCTCTGAGAGGGGAGCTGTTTTTT | CASTDSLRGELFF | TRBJ2-2 | TRBV3-1/TRBV3-2 | NA | NA
TGTGCCAGCAGCTTAGGGACAGGGGCCCCTCCGGGGGCTGAAAAACTGTTTTTT | CASSLGTGAPPGAEKLFF | TRBJ1-4 | TRBV5-5 | TRBD1 | few
TGTGCCATCAGCGGGACTAGCGGGAGGGCCGCTGAGCAGTTCTTC | CAISGTSGRAAEQFF | TRBJ2-1 | TRBV10-3 | TRBD2 | NA
TGTGCCAGCAGTAGGTCTAGCGGAGCCTACGAGCAGTACTTC | CASSRSSGAYEQYF | TRBJ2-7 | TRBV6-5 | TRBD2 | few
TGTGCCGGACAGCAACAGGGAACTGGAAACACCATATATTTT | CAGQQQGTGNTIYF | TRBJ1-3 | TRBV6-5 | NA | once
TGTGCCAGCAGTTACGGTAATTCGGGACACCGGGACGATCAGCCCCAGCATTTT | CASSYGNSGHRDDQPQHF | TRBJ1-5 | TRBV27 | NA | NA
TGCAGTGCCGGAATTACGGGACTGCAGTTCTTC | CSAGITGLQFF | TRBJ2-1 | TRBV20-1 | NA | NA
TGTGCCAGCAGTTGGACAGGGGACTATGGCTACACCTTC | CASSWTGDYGYTF | TRBJ1-2 | TRBV12-3/TRBV12-4 | TRBD1 | NA
TGTGCCAGCAGCTTGACAGGGTCGCCCAACTACGAGCAGTACTTC | CASSLTGSPNYEQYF | TRBJ2-7 | TRBV5-4 | NA | NA
TGTGCCAGCAGCTCTAACGGAGGGGCCATTCAGCCCCAGCATTTT | CASSSNGGAIQPQHF | TRBJ1-5 | TRBV7-2 | NA | NA
TGTGCCAGCAGTGACGGGACAGGGCCCACAGATACGCAGTATTTT | CASSDGTGPTDTQYF | TRBJ2-3 | TRBV6-4 | TRBD1 | NA
TGTGCCAGCACCCCGACAGGGGCGGGGGAGCAGTACTTC | CASTPTGAGEQYF | TRBJ2-7 | TRBV6-5 | TRBD1 | NA
TGTGCCAGCAGCTTTAGTCAATCAGATACGCAGTATTTT | CASSFSQSDTQYF | TRBJ2-3 | TRBV11-1 | NA | NA
TGTGCCAGCAGTCCAGGGGCCTATAATTCACCCCTCCACTTT | CASSPGAYNSPLHF | TRBJ1-6 | TRBV6-2/TRBV6-3 | NA | NA
TGTGCCAGTAGTCCAGACTACAATGAGCAGTTCTTC | CASSPDYNEQFF | TRBJ2-1 | TRBV19 | NA | NA
TGTGCCAGCAGCTTACTTTCCGGGACAGGGTCCTACGAGCAGTACTTC | CASSLLSGTGSYEQYF | TRBJ2-7 | TRBV7-2 | TRBD1 | NA
TGTGCCAGCAGTTACGGACAGGGTGCTAGCACAGATACGCAGTATTTT | CASSYGQGASTDTQYF | TRBJ2-3 | TRBV6-2/TRBV6-3 | TRBD1 | NA
TGCAGTGCTAGTTCAGCCGAGCGCGCCTACAATGAGCAGTTCTTC | CSASSAERAYNEQFF | TRBJ2-1 | TRBV20-1 | NA | NA
TGCGCCAGCAGCTTGGACAGGGGGAACACTGAAGCTTTCTTT | CASSLDRGNTEAFF | TRBJ1-1 | TRBV5-1 | TRBD1 | NA
TGTGCCAGCAGCCCCCCCTACACTGAAGCTTTCTTT | CASSPPYTEAFF | TRBJ1-1 | TRBV6-2/TRBV6-3 | NA | NA
TGTGCCACCAGCAGAGATCTGGACACCTACGAGCAGTACTTC | CATSRDLDTYEQYF | TRBJ2-7 | TRBV15 | NA | NA
TGCGCCAGTAGGCGGGCGCCGGAGCTAGATACGCAGTATTTT | CASRRAPELDTQYF | TRBJ2-3 | TRBV5-1 | NA | NA
TGTGCCAGCAGTTTAACAGGGACGAGCGAGCAGTACTTC | CASSLTGTSEQYF | TRBJ2-7 | TRBV27 | NA | NA
TGCAGCGCAAATAGCGGGAGGGCCCCCGGGGAGCTGTTTTTT | CSANSGRAPGELFF | TRBJ2-2 | TRBV29-1 | TRBD2 | NA
TGTGCCAGCAGTTCCACTATGGACAGCCCAGGGGAAAAACTGTTTTTT | CASSSTMDSPGEKLFF | TRBJ1-4 | TRBV6-5 | NA | NA
TGTGCCAGCAGCTCAAAATACCAAGAGACCCAGTACTTC | CASSSKYQETQYF | TRBJ2-5 | TRBV7-3 | NA | NA
TGCGCCAGCAGCTTGAGGCAACAGGGGTCTGGGGCCAACGTCCTGACTTTC | CASSLRQQGSGANVLTF | TRBJ2-6 | TRBV5-1 | TRBD1 | NA
TGTGCCAGCAGCCTACAGGGTCCCCAGCATTTT | CASSLQGPQHF | TRBJ1-5 | TRBV7-2 | NA | NA
TGCGCCAGCAGCTTGGCCACGCCAGGGAATGTCTATGGCTACACCTTC | CASSLATPGNVYGYTF | TRBJ1-2 | TRBV5-1 | NA | NA
TGTGCCAGCAGGTCGACAGTAAAGGTGGATACGCAGTATTTT | CASRSTVKVDTQYF | TRBJ2-3 | TRBV6-5 | NA | NA
TGTGCCAGGAGCAAGACTAGAATGGAGACAGATACGCAGTATTTT | CARSKTRMETDTQYF | TRBJ2-3 | TRBV2 | NA | NA
TGCAGCGTAGACCTGTCCCGGGACATCTATGGCTACACCTTC | CSVDLSRDIYGYTF | TRBJ1-2 | TRBV29-1 | NA | NA
TGTGCCAGCAGCTACCATCTAACCGGGGAGCTGTTTTTT | CASSYHLTGELFF | TRBJ2-2 | TRBV3-1/TRBV3-2 | NA | NA
TGTGCCAGTAGTAGACTCCCGGGACAGGGAAACACCGGGGAGCTGTTTTTT | CASSRLPGQGNTGELFF | TRBJ2-2 | TRBV19 | TRBD1 | NA
TGTGCCAGCAGCCACGCCCGGAGCGGGAATGAGCAGTTCTTC | CASSHARSGNEQFF | TRBJ2-1 | TRBV6-5 | NA | NA
TGTGCCAGCAGCATGAACAGGGGTACTGAAGCTTTCTTT | CASSMNRGTEAFF | TRBJ1-1 | TRBV7-7 | TRBD1 | NA
TGTGCCAGCAGTGGACTAGCGGGTCCCCCCGGGAATGAGCAGTTCTTC | CASSGLAGPPGNEQFF | TRBJ2-1 | TRBV6-1 | TRBD2 | NA
TGTGCCAGCAGCCAAGACTCCCCTGAAGCTTTCTTT | CASSQDSPEAFF | TRBJ1-1 | TRBV4-2 | NA | NA
TGCGCCAGCAGCCTTAGAGCGGGAGCCGCCTACGAGCAGTACTTC | CASSLRAGAAYEQYF | TRBJ2-7 | TRBV5-1 | TRBD2 | NA
TGCAGCGTTGACCGGGAGGGCCGCCCCAACTCCTACAATGAGCAGTTCTTC | CSVDREGRPNSYNEQFF | TRBJ2-1 | TRBV29-1 | TRBD2 | NA
TGTGCCAGCAGCCGGGAGGCGTTTGGGAGGCGAAGGGTCTCCTACAATGAGCAGTTCTTC | CASSREAFGRRRVSYNEQFF | TRBJ2-1 | TRBV5-5 | TRBD2 | NA
TGTGCCAGCAGTGAACTTGGTCCAACTTACGAGCAGTACTTC | CASSELGPTYEQYF | TRBJ2-7 | TRBV6-1 | NA | NA
TGTGCCAGCAGCCGCGGACAGGGCGGAGCAGATACGCAGTATTTT | CASSRGQGGADTQYF | TRBJ2-3 | TRBV5-8 | TRBD1 | NA
TGTGCCAGTAGACCAGACCTTGGGACAGCAAGCAATCAGCCCCAGCATTTT | CASRPDLGTASNQPQHF | TRBJ1-5 | TRBV19 | TRBD1 | NA
TGTGCCTGGAGTCCTTTAGCCCCCACAGATACGCAGTATTTT | CAWSPLAPTDTQYF | TRBJ2-3 | TRBV30 | NA | NA
TGTGCCACCAGCAGAGGCCTACTAGGGAGCTCCTACAATGAGCAGTTCTTC | CATSRGLLGSSYNEQFF | TRBJ2-1 | TRBV15 | NA | NA
TGCAGCGTTGGCACACCCTTCCAGGGTGAAGCTTTCTTT | CSVGTPFQGEAFF | TRBJ1-1 | TRBV29-1 | NA | NA
TGTGCCAGCAGCCAAGGCCCCCCCCCTCTAGCGGGATTTCTCGAGCAGTACTTC | CASSQGPPPLAGFLEQYF | TRBJ2-7 | TRBV3-1/TRBV3-2 | TRBD2 | NA
TGTGCCAGCAGTCGAGAAACAGGGCGCCGGAGATCTGGGGCCAACGTCCTGACTTTC | CASSRETGRRRSGANVLTF | TRBJ2-6 | TRBV2 | NA | NA
TGTGCCAGCAGCCAGGGGGCCGGGGAGCTGTTTTTT | CASSQGAGELFF | TRBJ2-2 | TRBV12-3/TRBV12-4 | TRBD1 | NA
TGTGCCAGCAGCTTAACAGGGCCCCCGTGGGAGCAGTACTTC | CASSLTGPPWEQYF | TRBJ2-7 | TRBV13 | NA | NA
TGTGCCAGCAGCTCCGGGGGCATATGGCGGGAGCGAAGAGAGACCCAGTACTTC | CASSSGGIWRERRETQYF | TRBJ2-5 | TRBV5-6 | NA | few
TGTGCCAGCAGACGGGACACCCACACCGGGGAGCTGTTTTTT | CASRRDTHTGELFF | TRBJ2-2 | TRBV6-5 | NA | few
TGCAGCGTTGAACGAGACAGGGGAGAGACCCAGTACTTC | CSVERDRGETQYF | TRBJ2-5 | TRBV29-1 | TRBD1 | NA